This T cell receptor (beta chain) was observed in a study of T cell responses to AZD1222 COVID-19 vaccine. Points from the study as a whole: It should be noted that donors were predominantly white British and more often female, and clonal diversity was possibly underestimated.

Worth noting for this clone: The antigen remains unidentified.

The CDR3 contains 13 residues. Trimming took off 6 bases at V and 2 bases at J, with 8 bases between the two ends. Clones were sequenced by immunoSEQ multiplex PCR, and TCRdb holds only the in-frame ones, with some missing. The profile shows more than 150,000 clones, about 93% of them singletons. The sample was peripheral blood, taken on day 0 of AZD1222 vaccination. This chain connects TRBV12-3 or TRBV12-4 to TRBJ1-3; no reliable D call. The receptor's source is an adult in good health. The DNA of the CDR3 is TGTGCCAGCAGACCCTTAACTGGAAACACCATATATTTT. It encodes CASRPLTGNTIYF.